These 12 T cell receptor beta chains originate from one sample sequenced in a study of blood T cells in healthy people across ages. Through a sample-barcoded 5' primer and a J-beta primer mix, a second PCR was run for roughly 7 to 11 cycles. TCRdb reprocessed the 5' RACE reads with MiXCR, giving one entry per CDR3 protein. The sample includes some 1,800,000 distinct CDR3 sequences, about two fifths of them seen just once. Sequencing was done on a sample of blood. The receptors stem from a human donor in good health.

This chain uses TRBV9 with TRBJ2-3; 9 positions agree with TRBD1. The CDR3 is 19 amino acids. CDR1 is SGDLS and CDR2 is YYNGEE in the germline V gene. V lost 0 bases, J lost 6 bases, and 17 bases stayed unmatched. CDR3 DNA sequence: TGTGCCAGCAGCGTAGAAGGGATGGGGGGACAGGGTTTGGAGGATACGCAGTATTTT. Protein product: CASSVEGMGGQGLEDTQYF.

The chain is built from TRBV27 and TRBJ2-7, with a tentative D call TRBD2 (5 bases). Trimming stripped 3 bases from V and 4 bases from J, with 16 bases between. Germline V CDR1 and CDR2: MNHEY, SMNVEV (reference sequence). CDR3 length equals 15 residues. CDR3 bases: TGTGCCAGCAGTTTCCTCGGGCTCGGGGATTACGAGCAGTACTTC. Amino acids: CASSFLGLGDYEQYF.

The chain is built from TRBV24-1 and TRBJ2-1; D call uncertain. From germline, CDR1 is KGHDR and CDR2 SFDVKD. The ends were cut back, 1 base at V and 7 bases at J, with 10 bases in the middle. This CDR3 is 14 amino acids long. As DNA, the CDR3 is TGTGCCACCAGTGATTTTTTTAGCCATAATGAGCAGTTCTTC. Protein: CATSDFFSHNEQFF.

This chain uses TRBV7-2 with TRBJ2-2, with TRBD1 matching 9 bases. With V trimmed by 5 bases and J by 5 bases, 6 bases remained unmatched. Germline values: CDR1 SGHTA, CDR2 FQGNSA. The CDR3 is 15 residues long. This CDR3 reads CASSPMGQGTGELFF. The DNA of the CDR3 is TGTGCCAGCAGCCCAATGGGACAGGGAACCGGGGAGCTGTTTTTT.

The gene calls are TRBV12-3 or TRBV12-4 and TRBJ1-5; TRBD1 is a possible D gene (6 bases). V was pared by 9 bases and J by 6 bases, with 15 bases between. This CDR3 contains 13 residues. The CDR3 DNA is TGTGCCAGGGGTAGGGGGTTGGGTCAGCCCCAGCATTTT. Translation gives CARGRGLGQPQHF.

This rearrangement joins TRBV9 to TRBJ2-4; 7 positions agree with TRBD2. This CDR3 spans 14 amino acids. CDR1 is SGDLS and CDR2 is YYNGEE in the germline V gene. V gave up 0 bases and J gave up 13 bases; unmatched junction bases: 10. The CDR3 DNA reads TGTGCCAGCAGCGTAGAACCCCTGGCGGGAGAGCAGTACTTC. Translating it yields CASSVEPLAGEQYF.

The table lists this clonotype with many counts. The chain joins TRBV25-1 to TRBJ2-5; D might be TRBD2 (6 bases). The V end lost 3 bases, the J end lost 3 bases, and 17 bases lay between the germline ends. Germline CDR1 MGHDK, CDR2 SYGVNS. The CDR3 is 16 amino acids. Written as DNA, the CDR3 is TGTGCCAGCAGTGAGGACCTAACTAGCAGAGAAGAGACCCAGTACTTC. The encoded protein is CASSEDLTSREETQYF.

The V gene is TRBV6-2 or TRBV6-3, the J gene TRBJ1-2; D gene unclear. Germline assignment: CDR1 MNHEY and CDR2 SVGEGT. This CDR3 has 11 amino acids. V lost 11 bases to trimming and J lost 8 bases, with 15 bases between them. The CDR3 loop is CAVRTADGYTF. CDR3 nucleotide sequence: TGTGCCGTCCGTACAGCGGACGGCTACACCTTC.

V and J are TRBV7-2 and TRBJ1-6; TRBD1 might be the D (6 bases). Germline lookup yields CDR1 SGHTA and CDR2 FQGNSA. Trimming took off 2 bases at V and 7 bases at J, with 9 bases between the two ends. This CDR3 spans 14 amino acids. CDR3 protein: CASSLQGPNSPLHF. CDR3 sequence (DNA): TGTGCCAGCAGCTTACAGGGGCCCAATTCACCCCTCCACTTT. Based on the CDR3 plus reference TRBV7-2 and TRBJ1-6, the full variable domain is GAGVSQSPSNKVTEKGKDVELRCDPISGHTALYWYRQSLGQGLEFLIYFQGNSAPDKSGLPSDRFSAERTGGSVSTLTIQRTQQEDSAVYLCASSLQGPNSPLHFGNGTRLTVT.

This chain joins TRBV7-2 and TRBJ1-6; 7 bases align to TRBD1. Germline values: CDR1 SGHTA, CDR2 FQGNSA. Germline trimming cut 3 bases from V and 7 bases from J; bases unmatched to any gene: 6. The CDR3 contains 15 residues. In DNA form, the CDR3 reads TGTGCCAGCAGCTTTGAGGGGGCAGGGAATTCACCCCTCCACTTT. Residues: CASSFEGAGNSPLHF.

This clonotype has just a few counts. DNA for the CDR3: TGTGCCAGCAGTGACCTTGCCTACAATGAGCAGTTCTTC. As protein: CASSDLAYNEQFF. The chain recombines TRBV2 with TRBJ2-1; D not resolved. Germline loops: CDR1 SNHLY, CDR2 FYNNEI. V lost 3 bases to trimming and J lost 2 bases, with 5 bases between them. There are 13 residues in the CDR3.

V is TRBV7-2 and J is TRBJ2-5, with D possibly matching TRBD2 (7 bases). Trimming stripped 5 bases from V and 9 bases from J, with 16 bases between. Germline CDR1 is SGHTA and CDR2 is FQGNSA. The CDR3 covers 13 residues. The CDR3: CASSKRGGEAQYF. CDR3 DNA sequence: TGTGCCAGCAGCAAAAGGGGGGGTGAGGCCCAGTACTTC.